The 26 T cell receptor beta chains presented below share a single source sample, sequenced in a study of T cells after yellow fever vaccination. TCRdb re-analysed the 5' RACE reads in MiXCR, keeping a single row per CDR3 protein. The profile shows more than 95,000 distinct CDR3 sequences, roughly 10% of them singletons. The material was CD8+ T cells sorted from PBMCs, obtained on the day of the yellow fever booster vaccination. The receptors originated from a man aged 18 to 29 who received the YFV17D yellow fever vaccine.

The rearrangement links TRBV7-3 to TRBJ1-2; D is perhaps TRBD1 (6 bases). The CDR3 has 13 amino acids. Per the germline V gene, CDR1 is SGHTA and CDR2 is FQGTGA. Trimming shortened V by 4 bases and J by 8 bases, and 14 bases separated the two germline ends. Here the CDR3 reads CASSSTSGAGYTF. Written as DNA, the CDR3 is TGTGCCAGCAGCTCCACCTCAGGGGCGGGCTACACCTTC.

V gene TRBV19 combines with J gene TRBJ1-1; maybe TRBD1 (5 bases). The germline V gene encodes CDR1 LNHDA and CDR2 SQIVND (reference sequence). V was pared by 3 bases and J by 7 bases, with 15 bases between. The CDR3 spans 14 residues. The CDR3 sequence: CASSIFTGRGEAFF. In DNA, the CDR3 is TGTGCCAGTAGTATCTTCACGGGGCGGGGTGAAGCTTTCTTT.

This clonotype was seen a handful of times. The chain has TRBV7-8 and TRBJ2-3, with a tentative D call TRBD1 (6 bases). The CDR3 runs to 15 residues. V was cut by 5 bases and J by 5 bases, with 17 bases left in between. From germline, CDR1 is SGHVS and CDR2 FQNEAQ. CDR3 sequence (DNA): TGTGCCAGCAGCCGACAGGTCTCAATCGGAGATACGCAGTATTTT. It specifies CASSRQVSIGDTQYF.

CDR3 loop: CASSFRQGRNTEAFF. CDR3 in DNA: TGTGCCAGCAGCTTCCGACAGGGCCGGAACACTGAAGCTTTCTTT. The chain is built from TRBV7-9 and TRBJ1-1; TRBD1 matches at 7 bases. The junction had 5 bases not matched to a gene; V was cut back by 3 bases and J by 1 base. The CDR3 totals 15 residues. In germline, CDR1 is SEHNR, CDR2 FQNEAQ (reference sequence).

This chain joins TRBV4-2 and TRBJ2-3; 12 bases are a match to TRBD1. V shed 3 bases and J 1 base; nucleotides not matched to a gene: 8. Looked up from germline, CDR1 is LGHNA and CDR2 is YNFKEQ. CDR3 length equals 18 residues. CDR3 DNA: TGTGCCAGCAGCCAGGGACAGGGGGCAACCTTCGGCACAGATACGCAGTATTTT. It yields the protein CASSQGQGATFGTDTQYF.

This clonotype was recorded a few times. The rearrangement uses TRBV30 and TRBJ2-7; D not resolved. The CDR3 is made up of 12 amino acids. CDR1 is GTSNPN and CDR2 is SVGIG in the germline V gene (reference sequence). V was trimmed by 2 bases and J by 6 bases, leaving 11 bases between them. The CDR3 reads CAWSFDLLEQYF. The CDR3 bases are TGTGCCTGGAGTTTCGACCTTCTCGAGCAGTACTTC.

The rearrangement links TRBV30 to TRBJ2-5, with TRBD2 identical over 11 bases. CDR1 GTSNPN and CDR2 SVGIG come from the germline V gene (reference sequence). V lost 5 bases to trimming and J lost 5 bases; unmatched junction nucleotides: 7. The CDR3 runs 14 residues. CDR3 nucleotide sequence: TGTGCCTGGGTTAGCGGGGGGGCTCGGGAGACCCAGTACTTC. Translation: CAWVSGGARETQYF.

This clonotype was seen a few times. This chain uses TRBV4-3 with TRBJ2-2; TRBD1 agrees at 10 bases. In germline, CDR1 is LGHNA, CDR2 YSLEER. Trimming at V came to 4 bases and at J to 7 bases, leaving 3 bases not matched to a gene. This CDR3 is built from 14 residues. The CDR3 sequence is CASSPDRGNGELFF. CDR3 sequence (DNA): TGCGCCAGCAGCCCGGACAGGGGGAACGGGGAGCTGTTTTTT.

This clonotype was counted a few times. CDR3 bases: TGCGCCAGCAGCACCTCTAGCGGGGGGGCCTCCGAGCAGTACTTC. The encoded protein is CASSTSSGGASEQYF. V gene TRBV4-3 combines with J gene TRBJ2-7, with TRBD2 matching 12 bases. Germline-derived CDR1 and CDR2 are LGHNA and YSLEER. CDR3 length: 15 residues. The ends lost 5 bases at V and 6 bases at J; junction bases unmatched: 8.

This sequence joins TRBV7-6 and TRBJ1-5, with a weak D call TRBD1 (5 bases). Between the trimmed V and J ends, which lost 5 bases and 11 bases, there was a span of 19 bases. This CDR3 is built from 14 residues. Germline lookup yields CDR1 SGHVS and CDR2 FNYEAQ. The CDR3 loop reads CASSATVGLGAQHF. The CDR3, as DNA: TGTGCCAGCAGCGCGACAGTTGGCTTGGGGGCCCAGCATTTT.

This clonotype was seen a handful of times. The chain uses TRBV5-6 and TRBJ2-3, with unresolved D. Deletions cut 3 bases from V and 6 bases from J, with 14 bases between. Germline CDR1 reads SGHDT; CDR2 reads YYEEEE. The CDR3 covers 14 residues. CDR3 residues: CASSWTVPVDTQYF. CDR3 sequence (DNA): TGTGCCAGCAGCTGGACGGTACCGGTCGATACGCAGTATTTT.

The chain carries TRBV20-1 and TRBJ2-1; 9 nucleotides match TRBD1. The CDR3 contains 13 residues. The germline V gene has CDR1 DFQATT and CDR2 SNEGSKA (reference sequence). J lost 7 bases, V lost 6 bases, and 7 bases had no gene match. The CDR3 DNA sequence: TGCAGTGCGACGGACAGGGGTATGAATGAGCAGTTCTTC. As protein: CSATDRGMNEQFF.

The CDR3 nucleotides read TGCGCCAGCAGCTTGGCCCTGGCGGCCGAATCACCCCTCCACTTT. Amino acids: CASSLALAAESPLHF. The chain carries TRBV5-1 and TRBJ1-6; D gene unclear. The CDR3 consists of 15 residues. Germline V lookup: CDR1 SGHRS, CDR2 YFSETQ. Trimming pared 0 bases from V and 10 bases from J, leaving 14 bases between.

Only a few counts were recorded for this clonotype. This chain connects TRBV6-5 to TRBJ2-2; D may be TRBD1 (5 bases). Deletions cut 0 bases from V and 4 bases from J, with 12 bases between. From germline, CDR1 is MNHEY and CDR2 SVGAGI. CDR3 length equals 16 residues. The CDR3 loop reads CASSYSTQGSTGELFF. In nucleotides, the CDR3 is TGTGCCAGCAGTTACTCGACCCAGGGAAGCACCGGGGAGCTGTTTTTT.

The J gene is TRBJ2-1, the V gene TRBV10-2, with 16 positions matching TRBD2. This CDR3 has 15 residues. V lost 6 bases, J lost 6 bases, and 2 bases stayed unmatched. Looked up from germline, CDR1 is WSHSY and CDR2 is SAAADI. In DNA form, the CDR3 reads TGCGCCAGCAGGGGACTAGCGGGGGGGCGCAATGAGCAGTTCTTC. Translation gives CASRGLAGGRNEQFF.

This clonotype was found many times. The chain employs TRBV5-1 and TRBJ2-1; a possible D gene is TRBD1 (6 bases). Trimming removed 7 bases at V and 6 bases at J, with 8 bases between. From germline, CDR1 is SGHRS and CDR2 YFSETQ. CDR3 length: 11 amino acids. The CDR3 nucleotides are TGCGCCAGCGTGACAGGCAATGAGCAGTTCTTC. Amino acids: CASVTGNEQFF. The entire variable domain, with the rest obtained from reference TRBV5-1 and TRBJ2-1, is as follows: KAGVTQTPRYLIKTRGQQVTLSCSPISGHRSVSWYQQTPGQGLQFLFEYFSETQRNKGNFPGRFSGRQFSNSRSEMNVSTLELGDSALYLCASVTGNEQFFGPGTRLTVL.

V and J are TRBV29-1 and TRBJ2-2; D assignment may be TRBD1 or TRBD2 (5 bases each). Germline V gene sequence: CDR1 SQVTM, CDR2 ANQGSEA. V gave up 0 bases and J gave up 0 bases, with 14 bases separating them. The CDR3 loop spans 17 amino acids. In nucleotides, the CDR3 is TGCAGCGTTGAAGAAGCCGGGACGGCCGCGAACACCGGGGAGCTGTTTTTT. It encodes CSVEEAGTAANTGELFF.

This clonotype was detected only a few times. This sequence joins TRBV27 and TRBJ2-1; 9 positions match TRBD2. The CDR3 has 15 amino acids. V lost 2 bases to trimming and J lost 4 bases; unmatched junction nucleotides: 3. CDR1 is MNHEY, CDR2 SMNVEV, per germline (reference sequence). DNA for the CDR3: TGTGCCAGCAGTTTAGGGCTAGCGGGGTACAATGAGCAGTTCTTC. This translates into CASSLGLAGYNEQFF.

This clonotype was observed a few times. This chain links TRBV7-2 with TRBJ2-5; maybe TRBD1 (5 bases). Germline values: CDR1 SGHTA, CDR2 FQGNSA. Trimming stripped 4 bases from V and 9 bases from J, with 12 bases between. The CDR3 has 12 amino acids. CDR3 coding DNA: TGTGCCAGCAGCTGGGGTGGGGCGGCCCAGTACTTC. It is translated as CASSWGGAAQYF.

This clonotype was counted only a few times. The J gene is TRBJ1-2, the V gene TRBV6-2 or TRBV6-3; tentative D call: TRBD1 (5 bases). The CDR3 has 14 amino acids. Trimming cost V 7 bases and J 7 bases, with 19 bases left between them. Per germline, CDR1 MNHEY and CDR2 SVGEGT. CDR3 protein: CASKNFQGGFGYTF. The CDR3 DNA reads TGTGCCAGCAAGAATTTCCAGGGAGGTTTTGGCTACACCTTC.

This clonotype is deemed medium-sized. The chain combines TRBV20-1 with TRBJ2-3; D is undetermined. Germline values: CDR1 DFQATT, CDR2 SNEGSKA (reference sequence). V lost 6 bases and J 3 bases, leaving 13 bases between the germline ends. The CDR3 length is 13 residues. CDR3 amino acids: CSADERGTDTQYF. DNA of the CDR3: TGCAGTGCCGACGAACGAGGAACAGATACGCAGTATTTT.

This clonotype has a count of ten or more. The CDR3, as DNA: TGCAGTGCTGACGAGCCGGGACCAGAGATAACAGATACGCAGTATTTT. Translation: CSADEPGPEITDTQYF. V and J are TRBV20-1 and TRBJ2-3; TRBD1 or TRBD2 may be the D gene (5 bases each). Germline V gene data show CDR1 as DFQATT and CDR2 as SNEGSKA (reference sequence). The CDR3 runs 16 residues. V lost 5 bases and J lost 3, with 21 bases in between.

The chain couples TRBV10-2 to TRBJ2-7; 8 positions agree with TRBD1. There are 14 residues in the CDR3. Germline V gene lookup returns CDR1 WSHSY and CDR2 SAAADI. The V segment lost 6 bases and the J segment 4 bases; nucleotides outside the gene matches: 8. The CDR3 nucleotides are TGCGCCAGCAGCGGACCGGGACAGGCGTACGAGCAGTACTTC. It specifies CASSGPGQAYEQYF.

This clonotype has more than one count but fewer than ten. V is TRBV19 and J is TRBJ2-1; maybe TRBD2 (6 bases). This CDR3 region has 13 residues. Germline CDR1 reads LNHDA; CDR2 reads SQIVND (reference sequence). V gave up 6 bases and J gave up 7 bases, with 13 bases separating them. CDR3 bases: TGTGCCAGTAGCTGGGGGGTAAGAAATGAGCAGTTCTTC. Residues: CASSWGVRNEQFF.

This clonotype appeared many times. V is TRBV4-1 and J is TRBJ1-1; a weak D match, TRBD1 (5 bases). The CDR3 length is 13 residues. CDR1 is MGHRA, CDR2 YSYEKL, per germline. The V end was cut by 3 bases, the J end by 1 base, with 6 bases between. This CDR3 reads CASSHRENTEAFF. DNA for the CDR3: TGCGCCAGCAGCCACAGGGAGAACACTGAAGCTTTCTTT.

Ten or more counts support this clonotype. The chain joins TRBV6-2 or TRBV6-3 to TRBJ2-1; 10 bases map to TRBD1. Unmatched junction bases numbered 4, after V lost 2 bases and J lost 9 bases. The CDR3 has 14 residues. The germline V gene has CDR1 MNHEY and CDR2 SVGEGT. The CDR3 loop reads CASSYGTGVREQFF. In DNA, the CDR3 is TGTGCCAGCAGTTACGGGACAGGGGTCCGTGAGCAGTTCTTC.